This TCR beta chain emerged from a study of shared clonotypes between healthy human individuals. Notes on the study in general: Incomplete sequencing of sorted subsets was indicated by rarefaction despite large depth. Genetic and exposure-history diversity was limited by the few donors. Measured sharing among donors was expected to vary with sequencing depth.

Naive CD4+ cells were CD45RA-selected; the remaining cells were memory. In the case of this clone: Its antigen remains unidentified.

This CDR3 spans 19 amino acids. Some clones are missing from TCRdb's copy, which holds only in-frame ones; the method was immunoSEQ multiplex PCR. The data hold about 1 million clones, with about 70% observed a single time. The clonotype originates from a man between 18 and 35 years old in good health. The V call is TRBV12-2, the J call TRBJ2-1; the table's D call TRBD1 went unverified against the DNA. TRBV12-2 is a recognized pseudogene. Source material: memory CD4+ T cells sorted from blood. Subset described: CD45RA-negative fraction. For the CDR3, the DNA is TGTGCAAGTCGCTTACGGGCTAAGGGGGAAGAAGGCTCCTACAATGAGCAGTTCTTC. As protein: CASRLRAKGEEGSYNEQFF.